Detailed here is one T cell receptor (beta chain). Its antigen is still unknown. These data are taken from a study of siplizumab effects on memory and regulatory T cells. Broader study findings: Assignment to unstimulated subsets succeeded for only a minor fraction of the alloreactive clones. Naive T cells looked more diverse than memory cells, and they looked like major contributors to the alloresponse.

The CDR3 is 15 residues long. V lost 1 base, J lost 6 bases, and 15 bases lay in between. Germline V gives CDR1 SGHTA, CDR2 FQGNSA. Clones were sequenced by immunoSEQ multiplex PCR, and TCRdb holds only the in-frame ones, with some missing. The table includes more than 95,000 clones, 93% detected once. This sequence originates from a human donor in good health. The gene calls are TRBV7-2 and TRBJ2-5; D might be TRBD1 or TRBD2, each matching 5 bases. Sequencing used Tregs sorted from blood. The CDR3 protein is CASSLGGWDRQTQYF. DNA for the CDR3: TGTGCCAGCAGCTTAGGGGGGTGGGACCGGCAGACCCAGTACTTC.